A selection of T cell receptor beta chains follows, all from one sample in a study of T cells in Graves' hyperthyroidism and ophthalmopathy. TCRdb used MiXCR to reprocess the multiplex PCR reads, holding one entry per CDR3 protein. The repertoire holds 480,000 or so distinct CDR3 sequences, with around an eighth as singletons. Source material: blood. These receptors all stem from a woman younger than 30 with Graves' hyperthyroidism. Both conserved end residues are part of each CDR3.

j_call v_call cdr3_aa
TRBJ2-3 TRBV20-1 CSAATRDTQYF
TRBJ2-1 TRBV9 CASSVGFSINEQFF
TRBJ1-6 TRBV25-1 CASSGTGERSPLHF
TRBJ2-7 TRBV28 CASSLTWGPLYEQYF
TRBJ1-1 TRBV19 CASRTVLTNTEAFF
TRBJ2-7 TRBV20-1 CSARGSGLSRPVYEQYF
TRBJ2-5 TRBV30 CAWRLGLAGQETQYF
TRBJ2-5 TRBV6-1 CASSGQFEETQYF
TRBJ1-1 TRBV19 CASSIRTGGNTEAFF
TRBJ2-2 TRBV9 CASSVGRRRGNTGELFF
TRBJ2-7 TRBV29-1 CSGLGQGKPYEQYF
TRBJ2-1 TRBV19 CASSPTSGHNEQFF
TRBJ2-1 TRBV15 CATSRAGPGRKFF
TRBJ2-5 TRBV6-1 CASFGSGRGLETQYF
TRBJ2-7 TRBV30 CAWSAGSSGRAEQYF
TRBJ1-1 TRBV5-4 CASLRGDRGSWTEAFF
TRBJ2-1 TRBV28 CASSQSLQRGVSYNEQLF
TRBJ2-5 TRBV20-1 CSASLPGYWQETQYF
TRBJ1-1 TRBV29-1 CSGVGVGTEAFF
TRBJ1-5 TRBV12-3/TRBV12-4 CASSLKVRQPQHF
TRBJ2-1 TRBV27 CASTPLWGENNEQFF
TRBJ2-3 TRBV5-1 CASHSGRAGDTQYF
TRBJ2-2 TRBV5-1 CASSLDSGTTGELFF
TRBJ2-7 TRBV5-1 CASSWSSAGTTTYEQYF
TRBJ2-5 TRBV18 CASSPRMAGDGETQYF
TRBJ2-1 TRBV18 CASSLTSGSVYNEQFF
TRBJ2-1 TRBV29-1 CSVEVGTSGMDEQFF
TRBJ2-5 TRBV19 CASSPRGAEEETQYF
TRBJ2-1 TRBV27 CASRHGGLYNEQFF
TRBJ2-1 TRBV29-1 CRVAVSSYNEQFF
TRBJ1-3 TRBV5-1 CASSPGNSGNTIYF
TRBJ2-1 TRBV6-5 CASSYSPGGGYNEQFF
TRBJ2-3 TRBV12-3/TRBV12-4 CASRLGSTDTQYF
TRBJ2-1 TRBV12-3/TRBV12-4 CASSPEDGSTFYNEQFF
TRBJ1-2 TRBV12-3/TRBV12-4 CASSLANGYYGYTF
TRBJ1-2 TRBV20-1 CSARDGETAHGYTF
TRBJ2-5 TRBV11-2 CASSLDWAGGPREQYF
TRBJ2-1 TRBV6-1 CASTIGRGTYNEQFF
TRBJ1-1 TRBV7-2 CASSPHSGARTEAFF
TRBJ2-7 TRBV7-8 CASSHSGLNEQYF
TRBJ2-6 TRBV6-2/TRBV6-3 CASSRTTSGANVLTF
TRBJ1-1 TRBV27 CATHPRGFNTEAFF
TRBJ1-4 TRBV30 CAWSATRGGAFDSNEKLFF
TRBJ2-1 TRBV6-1 CASSQGLAGGLRSYNEQFF
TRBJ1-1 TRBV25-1 CASSDPKQGVAEAFF
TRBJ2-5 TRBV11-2 CASRNSGSEGETQYF
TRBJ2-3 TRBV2 CASKIAGLAGIDTQYF
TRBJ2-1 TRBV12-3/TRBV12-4 CASSRLPAQFF
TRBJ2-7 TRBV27 CASSPGRTGQLQYF
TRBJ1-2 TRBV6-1 CASSATGVEGYTF
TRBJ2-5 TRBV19 CASSIGGTPRETQYF
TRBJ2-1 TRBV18 CASSFTSGTYNEQFF